This TCR beta chain was sequenced for a study of T cell repertoires in aging, cancer and after chemotherapy. Study-wide background: Repeat sampling of healthy donors over several months to years showed clear clonal overlap.

Per germline, CDR1 SGHDN and CDR2 FVKESK. The V gene lost 4 bases and the J gene lost 8 bases, with 17 bases spanning the gap. This CDR3 has 14 amino acids. Regarding this clonotype: The target antigen is unknown.

Multiplex touch-down PCR with TRB-A/B primers amplified rearranged V-D-J TRB sequences. MiXCR was run by TCRdb on the multiplex PCR reads, yielding one entry per CDR3 protein. Of about 9,500 distinct CDR3 sequences in the sample, about 34% were seen once. TCR beta rearrangements were amplified from peripheral blood genomic DNA. Points from the study as a whole: The repertoire data cannot show anything about immunological memory following chemotherapy. In each cancer cohort, median generation probability increased across chemotherapy, suggesting thymic output rebounded. Compared with age-matched healthy donors, untreated hematological or solid cancer patients showed higher blood TCR clonality.

The source is a human donor in good health. The chain combines TRBV14 with TRBJ1-1, with no clear D. The sample consisted of blood. In DNA form, the CDR3 reads TGTGCCAGCAGCCTAGGTGTAGGGCAACTCGAAGCTTTCTTT. Amino acid sequence: CASSLGVGQLEAFF.